The text below deals with one TCR beta chain. In blood CD8+ and CD4+ T cells, TCR beta underwent sequencing. As judged by recently defined diagnostic criteria, patients with Susac syndrome had definite or probable disease. This sample is drawn from a study of CD8 T cells in Susac syndrome. Study-wide background: Patients with Susac syndrome were therapy-naive, on corticosteroids, or on intravenous immunoglobulin alone at the time that blood was drawn.

RNA amounts of about 0.5 to 1 ug underwent reverse transcription with random hexamers. Amplification of the TCR beta CDR3 was carried out by immunoSEQ multiplex PCR, which spanned a total of 54 Vbeta and 13 Jbeta segments. Via MiXCR, TCRdb re-called the immunoSEQ multiplex PCR reads, giving one row per CDR3 protein. The profile shows 200,000 to 300,000 distinct CDR3 sequences, 90% to 97% of them singletons. The V end lost 6 bases, the J end lost 3 bases, and 18 bases lay between the germline ends. The length of the CDR3 is 15 residues. Per the germline V gene, CDR1 is GTSNPN and CDR2 is SVGIG (reference sequence).

This TCR was sampled from a human donor with Susac syndrome. Sequencing was done on a sample of CD4+ T cells from PBMCs. V and J are TRBV30 and TRBJ2-1; D unresolved. The CDR3 region has the DNA TGTGCCTGCTCCAGGTGGCTATCCGACTACAATGAGCAGTTCTTC. It yields the protein CACSRWLSDYNEQFF.